Sequencing of this T cell receptor (beta chain) was carried out in a study of cytomegalovirus exposure and HLA in healthy donors. Study-wide background: The same platform was used for the 110 or so validation repertoires and the approximately 670 first-cohort repertoires, a later analysis reported.

Findings and limits, study-wide: A subsequent analysis found that TCR clusters from the first cohort also tended to co-occur in the 120 or so validation repertoires, with 90% to 95% of cluster scores above 0.

Turning to this clone: Its antigen is unidentified.

In germline, CDR1 is MNHNS, CDR2 SASEGT. Trimming removed 3 bases at V and 3 bases at J, with 4 bases between. The CDR3 consists of 12 residues. Produced via immunoSEQ multiplex PCR; TCRdb's table is partial and in-frame only. The sample lists around 190,000 clones, more than 75% seen once, with 1.4% to 1.5% in the top ten. What was sequenced was PBMCs. This chain links TRBV6-1 with TRBJ2-3; no definite D call. The clonotype comes from a woman in her late teens or twenties in good health and CMV-seronegative. DNA of the CDR3: TGTGCCAGCAGTGACAATACAGATACGCAGTATTTT. Translation: CASSDNTDTQYF.